This T cell receptor (beta chain) emerged from a study of T cells in Graves' hyperthyroidism and ophthalmopathy. The definition of stable Graves' hyperthyroidism was no ophthalmopathy progression within 18 months. A patient was excluded if there was uncontrolled infection, other autoimmune disease, pregnancy or lactation. CDR1 and CDR2 (germline): DFQATT, SNEGSKA (reference sequence). V gave up 1 base and J gave up 3 bases, with 10 bases separating them. The CDR3 has 13 residues. It was RNA transcripts that yielded the amplified TCR beta CDR3 regions. An initial round of RT-PCR targeting the TCR CDR3 relied on the HTBI primer set. TCRdb reprocessed the multiplex PCR reads via MiXCR and lists one record per CDR3 protein. The table has about 420,000 distinct CDR3 sequences, 15% to 18% seen once. This clonotype has ten or more counts.

This receptor was identified in a woman between 18 and 29 years old with Graves' hyperthyroidism. The sample taken for sequencing was blood. This chain uses TRBV20-1 with TRBJ2-7; perhaps TRBD2 as D (6 bases). Here the CDR3 DNA reads TGCAGTGCTAGAGGGACTATGAGCTACGAGCAGTACTTC. Its translation: CSARGTMSYEQYF.